This entry lists 19 T cell receptor beta chains sequenced from one sample in a study of blood T cells in healthy people across ages (dated by TCRdb to between 2014 and 2016). Receptor libraries were prepared by 5' RACE. The instrument given in TCRdb is Illumina HiSeq 2500. A second PCR of roughly 7 to 11 cycles was performed with a sample-barcoded 5' primer and a J-beta primer mix. TCRdb trimmed public reads at Q25 via fastp, called clones via MiXCR and kept in-frame beta chains. Each CDR3 protein appears once, grouped with its most common genes and DNA. The sample profile shows 1.5 million to 2 million distinct CDR3 sequences; 28% of them were found once. The top ten clones comprise 7% to 9% of the sample. What was sequenced was blood. The origin of the receptors is a woman in her twenties or thirties in good health.

As for this clonotype: A read error may be the cause here, since a much bigger clone is one base away. This chain joins TRBV7-2 and TRBJ2-4; D is unclear. This CDR3 comprises 13 residues. CDR1 SGHTA and CDR2 FQGNSA come from the germline V gene. V shed 2 bases and J shed 13 bases, with 15 bases lying between them. The CDR3 reads CASSLSVAGEQYF. The CDR3 DNA is TGTGCCAGCAGCTTATCAGTCGCAGGTGAGCAGTACTTC.

This clonotype was observed a handful of times. J is TRBJ1-2 and V is TRBV2; 7 bases align to TRBD1. The J segment lost 4 bases and the V segment lost 7 bases, leaving 9 bases of the junction unmatched. Germline CDR1 reads SNHLY; CDR2 reads FYNNEI. The CDR3 totals 14 residues. The CDR3 sequence is CASIGQANSYGYTF. The CDR3, as DNA: TGTGCCAGCATAGGACAGGCGAACTCCTATGGCTACACCTTC.

The rearrangement links TRBV30 to TRBJ2-1; 10 positions match TRBD2. V shed 2 bases, J shed 10 bases, and the junction held 5 bases outside the gene matches. There are 13 residues in the CDR3. Germline CDR1 is GTSNPN and CDR2 is SVGIG (reference sequence). The CDR3 region is CAWSSETSGEQFF. CDR3 DNA: TGTGCCTGGAGTTCCGAGACTAGCGGGGAGCAGTTCTTC.

This clonotype was counted between two and nine times. The V call is TRBV5-5, the J call TRBJ2-1; D is unresolved. Per the germline V gene, CDR1 is SGHKS and CDR2 is YYEKEE (reference sequence). V lost 4 bases and J 8 bases, leaving 13 bases between the germline ends. This CDR3 region has 13 residues. The CDR3, as DNA: TGTGCCAGCAGCCTCAGTTCCGCAGATGAGCAGTTCTTC. This encodes CASSLSSADEQFF.

The rearrangement links TRBV6-5 to TRBJ2-1; D remains unclear. The V end lost 8 bases, the J end lost 8 bases, and 16 bases lay between the germline ends. Germline V gene data show CDR1 as MNHEY and CDR2 as SVGAGI. This CDR3 comprises 13 residues. CDR3 residues: CASRVDLSDEQFF. The CDR3 DNA is TGTGCCAGCCGGGTCGACCTTTCTGATGAGCAGTTCTTC.

Ten or more counts support this clonotype. The chain recombines TRBV3-1 with TRBJ2-6; D ambiguous. Trimming removed 4 bases at V and 2 bases at J, with 12 bases between. This CDR3 spans 16 amino acids. The germline V gene has CDR1 LGHDT and CDR2 YNNKEL (reference sequence). The DNA of the CDR3 is TGTGCCAGCAGCCCCACGTCTGGGGCTGGGGCCAACGTCCTGACTTTC. Amino acids: CASSPTSGAGANVLTF.

This clonotype was recorded many times. The chain couples TRBV6-5 to TRBJ2-7; 8 nucleotides line up with TRBD1. Germline V lookup: CDR1 MNHEY, CDR2 SVGAGI. The CDR3 is 14 amino acids. The junction had 6 bases not matched to a gene; V was cut back by 6 bases and J by 2 bases. The CDR3 sequence is CASSYGQGTYEQYF. The CDR3 DNA reads TGTGCCAGCAGCTATGGACAGGGTACCTACGAGCAGTACTTC.

This clonotype was detected only a few times. This chain joins TRBV2 and TRBJ2-5; TRBD1 matches at 9 bases. V was pared by 8 bases and J by 6 bases, with 7 bases of the junction left unmatched. Germline values: CDR1 SNHLY, CDR2 FYNNEI. CDR3 size: 13 residues. The CDR3 is CASLFDRGKTQYF. The CDR3 DNA follows: TGTGCCAGCTTGTTCGACAGGGGGAAGACCCAGTACTTC.

The CDR3 sequence is CASSLDLGQGGSGEQFF. The CDR3 DNA is TGTGCCAGCAGCTTAGATCTTGGACAGGGGGGGTCAGGTGAGCAGTTCTTC. The chain employs TRBV11-2 and TRBJ2-1; 10 bases map to TRBD1. The V gene end was trimmed by 0 bases and the J gene end by 9 bases; junction bases not matched to a gene: 11. This CDR3 contains 17 residues. Germline-derived CDR1 and CDR2 are SGHAT and FQNNGV.

At least ten counts were recorded for this clonotype. The chain uses TRBV6-6 and TRBJ2-3; 8 bases map to TRBD1. Germline-derived CDR1 and CDR2 are MNHNY and SVGAGI (reference sequence). Germline trimming cut 4 bases from V and 5 bases from J; bases unmatched to any gene: 8. The CDR3 runs to 15 residues. The CDR3 DNA reads TGTGCCAGCAGTTGGGACAGGAGTAGAGGAGATACGCAGTATTTT. Its translation is CASSWDRSRGDTQYF.

J is TRBJ2-1 and V is TRBV2, with 10 bases identical to TRBD2. Germline V gene lookup returns CDR1 SNHLY and CDR2 FYNNEI. The CDR3 sequence is 15 residues long. The V and J ends lost 4 bases and 8 bases, in that order; junction bases with no gene match: 8. The CDR3 protein is CASSVERGGEDEQFF. The CDR3 nucleotides read TGTGCCAGCAGTGTCGAGCGGGGGGGCGAAGATGAGCAGTTCTTC.

There are many counts of this clonotype. The chain recombines TRBV5-1 with TRBJ2-3; either TRBD1 or TRBD2 may fit D (5 bases each). Germline loops: CDR1 SGHRS, CDR2 YFSETQ. V lost 6 bases to trimming and J lost 0 bases, with 11 bases between them. The length of the CDR3 is 14 residues. As DNA, the CDR3 is TGCGCCAGCACCAAAGGGGACAGCACAGATACGCAGTATTTT. Translation: CASTKGDSTDTQYF. The variable domain in full, with the rest retrieved from reference TRBV5-1 and TRBJ2-3, is KAGVTQTPRYLIKTRGQQVTLSCSPISGHRSVSWYQQTPGQGLQFLFEYFSETQRNKGNFPGRFSGRQFSNSRSEMNVSTLELGDSALYLCASTKGDSTDTQYFGPGTRLTVL.

This clonotype was detected only a few times. This may be a read error: a much more frequent sequence differs by one nucleotide. J is TRBJ2-5 and V is TRBV5-1; a possible D gene is TRBD1 (6 bases). The J call may be faulty, since TRBJ2-7 better matches the DNA end. The CDR3 length is 13 residues. Germline V CDR1 and CDR2: SGHRS, YFSETQ. The CDR3 region is CASNWDILYEQYF. In DNA form, the CDR3 reads TGCGCCAGCAACTGGGACATACTCTACGAGCAGTACTTC.

In DNA, the CDR3 is TGTGCCATCAGTGACAGGAAGAACACTGAAGCTTTCTTT. It encodes CAISDRKNTEAFF. J is TRBJ1-1 and V is TRBV10-3; D gene unclear. The ends were cut back, 3 bases at V and 1 base at J, with 6 bases in the middle. Germline V CDR1 and CDR2: ENHRY, SYGVKD. The CDR3 length is 13 residues.

V is TRBV29-1 and J is TRBJ1-1; no reliable D call. Germline V lookup: CDR1 SQVTM, CDR2 ANQGSEA. The CDR3 is 13 amino acids. The ends were cut back, 5 bases at V and 4 bases at J, with 14 bases in the middle. CDR3 bases: TGCAGCGTTACCGGCCATGCGAGCACTGAAGCTTTCTTT. As protein: CSVTGHASTEAFF.

This clonotype was observed a few times. J is TRBJ2-5 and V is TRBV6-6; 10 nucleotides agree with TRBD1. V shed 5 bases and J 5 bases; nucleotides not matched to a gene: 11. In germline, CDR1 is MNHNY, CDR2 SVGAGI (reference sequence). This CDR3 is built from 16 residues. The CDR3 region has the DNA TGTGCCAGCAGTGCGACCCCCGGGACAGGGGATGAGACCCAGTACTTC. Translation gives CASSATPGTGDETQYF.

Of note for this clonotype: It may be a read error: a sequence one base away is much more abundant. The chain recombines TRBV12-3 or TRBV12-4 with TRBJ2-7; a possible D gene is TRBD1 (5 bases). The CDR3 length is 14 residues. The CDR3 sequence: CASSLRGISYEQCF. CDR3 nucleotides: TGTGCCAGCAGTTTAAGGGGAATTTCCTACGAGCAGTGCTTC.

The CDR3 loop is CASISTGLKEKLFF. CDR3 bases: TGTGCCAGCATTTCCACAGGGTTGAAGGAAAAACTGTTTTTT. The rearrangement links TRBV28 to TRBJ1-4; D might be TRBD1 (6 bases). The V gene's germline CDR1 is MDHEN and CDR2 SYDVKM. V gave up 7 bases and J gave up 8 bases, with 17 bases separating them. This CDR3 contains 14 residues.

The chain links TRBV7-2 to TRBJ2-1, with D perhaps TRBD2 (6 bases). This CDR3 is built from 15 residues. Germline V gene lookup returns CDR1 SGHTA and CDR2 FQGNSA. The germline V and J ends were trimmed by 0 bases and 10 bases, with 16 bases remaining between them. The CDR3 region has the DNA TGTGCCAGCAGCTTAGCGGTGACTAGGGAGAAAGAGCAGTTCTTC. Encoded protein: CASSLAVTREKEQFF.